These 24 T cell receptor beta chains share one sample of origin, sequenced in a study of T cell repertoires in cytomegalovirus infection. One entry per CDR3 protein results from TCRdb running MiXCR on the reads. The repertoire holds approximately 990,000 distinct CDR3 sequences, with around 30% as singletons. These TCRs' antigens remain unknown. The source was cultured CD8+ T cells from PBMCs, collected from culture after CMV antigen stimulation. Receptors originate from a human donor in good health (CMV status not recorded). Some clones in this sample may be carry-over from other donors' samples.

This clonotype was recorded many times. This chain joins TRBV6-1 and TRBJ2-6; 7 bases agree with TRBD2. Trimming removed 10 bases from V and 4 bases from J; junction bases left unmatched: 16. This CDR3 is 17 amino acids long. The germline V gene has CDR1 MNHNS and CDR2 SASEGT. The CDR3 is CATLPGGPLPGANVLTF. As DNA, the CDR3 is TGTGCCACCCTCCCGGGGGGACCCCTTCCAGGGGCCAACGTCCTGACTTTC.

The chain couples TRBV14 to TRBJ1-5; D gene ambiguous. V lost 1 base to trimming and J lost 0 bases, with 10 bases between them. The CDR3 has 16 residues. Germline V lookup: CDR1 SGHDN, CDR2 FVKESK. CDR3 sequence reads: CASSQGAAYSNQPQHF. Here the CDR3 DNA reads TGTGCCAGCAGCCAAGGGGCAGCTTATAGCAATCAGCCCCAGCATTTT.

There are many counts of this clonotype. The chain links TRBV7-3 to TRBJ2-2; a weak D match, TRBD2 (6 bases). V lost 3 bases and J lost 3, with 11 bases in between. Germline V gene lookup returns CDR1 SGHTA and CDR2 FQGTGA. CDR3 length: 15 amino acids. This CDR3 reads CASSFDGGDTGELFF. CDR3 coding DNA: TGTGCCAGCAGCTTCGACGGGGGTGACACCGGGGAGCTGTTTTTT.

This chain links TRBV28 with TRBJ2-1; D is undetermined. The CDR3 is 12 residues long. The V gene's germline CDR1 is MDHEN and CDR2 SYDVKM. Trimming took 3 bases from V and 8 from J, leaving 8 bases between them. The CDR3 bases are TGTGCCAGCAGTTTCTCCTTCGATGAGCAGTTCTTC. This gives the protein CASSFSFDEQFF.

This clonotype was detected only a few times. The chain uses TRBV6-2 or TRBV6-3 and TRBJ2-1; D gene uncertain. The CDR3 extends over 15 amino acids. The germline gives CDR1 MNHEY, CDR2 SVGEGT. Trimming cost V 2 bases and J 5 bases, with 13 bases left between them. CDR3 in amino acids: CASSYAGPLDNEQFF. CDR3 DNA sequence: TGTGCCAGCAGTTACGCCGGGCCTTTGGACAATGAGCAGTTCTTC.

This clonotype has a handful of counts. The chain joins TRBV4-1 to TRBJ1-5, with TRBD1 identical over 7 bases. V lost 1 base to trimming and J lost 8 bases; unmatched junction nucleotides: 8. Germline CDR1 reads MGHRA; CDR2 reads YSYEKL. This CDR3 is built from 15 residues. The CDR3 protein is CASSQAGQAAKPQHF. The CDR3 nucleotides read TGCGCCAGCAGCCAAGCCGGACAGGCCGCGAAGCCCCAGCATTTT.

The chain couples TRBV5-5 to TRBJ1-1, with D hard to call. From germline, CDR1 is SGHKS and CDR2 YYEKEE (reference sequence). Trimming pared 4 bases from V and 8 bases from J, leaving 15 bases between. The CDR3 loop spans 13 amino acids. The CDR3 DNA reads TGTGCCAGCAGCCCCGGACGGTCAGCCGAAGCTTTCTTT. Translated, it gives CASSPGRSAEAFF.

This clonotype occurred a few times. The chain has TRBV7-8 and TRBJ2-6, with D perhaps TRBD1 (6 bases). V lost 2 bases, J lost 0 bases, and 29 bases lay in between. Germline CDR1 SGHVS, CDR2 FQNEAQ. This CDR3 contains 23 residues. CDR3 loop: CASSLFLSGQPSLPVSGANVLTF. The CDR3 DNA follows: TGTGCCAGCAGCTTATTCCTCAGCGGACAGCCGAGCCTTCCTGTCTCTGGGGCCAACGTCCTGACTTTC.

V usage is TRBV9 and J usage is TRBJ2-5; tentative D call: TRBD2 (6 bases). This CDR3 is built from 15 residues. In germline, CDR1 is SGDLS, CDR2 YYNGEE. V was pared by 2 bases and J by 0 bases, with 11 bases between. CDR3 nucleotide sequence: TGTGCCAGCAGCGTCGCTCGGGACTACCAAGAGACCCAGTACTTC. Translation gives CASSVARDYQETQYF.

This clonotype occurred a few times. The rearrangement joins TRBV19 to TRBJ1-5, with 9 nucleotides matching TRBD1. Germline V gene lookup returns CDR1 LNHDA and CDR2 SQIVND (reference sequence). The ends lost 5 bases at V and 6 bases at J; junction bases unmatched: 5. There are 14 residues in the CDR3. CDR3 DNA sequence: TGTGCCAGTAGTGATACAGGGGGCAGTCAGCCCCAGCATTTT. Translated, it gives CASSDTGGSQPQHF.

This sequence joins TRBV4-2 and TRBJ2-1; 14 nucleotides align to TRBD2. CDR1 LGHNA and CDR2 YNFKEQ come from the germline V gene. The V segment lost 4 bases and the J segment 9 bases; nucleotides outside the gene matches: 5. The length of the CDR3 is 15 residues. The CDR3 sequence: CASSPGLAGAGEQFF. The CDR3, as DNA: TGTGCCAGCAGCCCGGGACTAGCGGGGGCGGGTGAGCAGTTCTTC.

The chain employs TRBV11-3 and TRBJ2-2; D is perhaps TRBD1 or TRBD2 (6 bases each). Trimming cost V 7 bases and J 4 bases, with 13 bases left between them. The CDR3 is 14 amino acids. The V gene's germline CDR1 is SGHNT and CDR2 YENEEA. For the CDR3, the DNA is TGTGCCAGCACTGGAGGGGGTTCCACCGGGGAGCTGTTTTTT. Protein product: CASTGGGSTGELFF.

This chain joins TRBV6-5 and TRBJ2-2; tentatively, D is TRBD2 (7 bases). The germline V gene has CDR1 MNHEY and CDR2 SVGAGI. The CDR3 runs to 14 residues. V was clipped by 6 bases and J by 3 bases, with 11 bases between them. CDR3 DNA sequence: TGTGCCAGCAGCTGGGGGGGCTACACCGGGGAGCTGTTTTTT. Encoded protein: CASSWGGYTGELFF.

The gene calls are TRBV6-1 and TRBJ2-7; 9 bases map to TRBD1. The J segment lost 7 bases and the V segment lost 6 bases, leaving 4 bases of the junction unmatched. In germline, CDR1 is MNHNS, CDR2 SASEGT. The CDR3 is 12 amino acids. The CDR3 nucleotides are TGTGCCAGCAGACAGGGGGCGCTTGAGCAGTACGTC. Its protein is CASRQGALEQYV.

The V gene is TRBV5-8, the J gene TRBJ2-3; a possible D gene is TRBD1 (5 bases). The CDR3 runs to 15 residues. With 0 bases removed from V and 4 bases from J, the gap between germline ends came to 12 bases. The germline V gene encodes CDR1 SGHTS and CDR2 YDEGEE. CDR3: CASSLDGQDSDTQYF. The CDR3 DNA is TGTGCCAGCAGCTTGGACGGACAAGATTCAGATACGCAGTATTTT. Filled out from reference TRBV5-8 and TRBJ2-3, the complete variable domain reads EAGVTQSPTHLIKTRGQQATLRCSPISGHTSVYWYQQALGLGLQFLLWYDEGEERNRGNFPPRFSGRQFPNYSSELNVNALELEDSALYLCASSLDGQDSDTQYFGPGTRLTVL.

The rearrangement links TRBV4-1 to TRBJ1-5; D gene unclear. Trimming removed 3 bases from V and 4 bases from J, with 13 bases in between. This CDR3 has 15 amino acids. Germline V gives CDR1 MGHRA, CDR2 YSYEKL. This CDR3 reads CASSHKAGRNQPQHF. In DNA, the CDR3 is TGCGCCAGCAGCCACAAGGCGGGTCGGAATCAGCCCCAGCATTTT.

This clonotype has only a few counts. The junction does not match germline at one end; this may be a read error. This chain connects TRBV14 to TRBJ2-1; D is perhaps TRBD2 (5 bases). CDR1 is SGHDN and CDR2 is FVKESK in the germline V gene. This CDR3 is built from 13 residues. As DNA, the CDR3 is TGTGCCAGCAGCCAAGTCCGGACCGAGGAGCGGTCCTTC. Translated, it gives CASSQVRTEERSF.

This clonotype was seen more than once but under ten times. The chain recombines TRBV5-5 with TRBJ2-5, with 13 nucleotides matching TRBD2. J gave up 1 base and V 3 bases, and 3 bases lay outside the gene matches. The CDR3 sequence is 16 residues long. Germline V gene data show CDR1 as SGHKS and CDR2 as YYEKEE (reference sequence). CDR3 nucleotide sequence: TGTGCCAGCAGCTCCGGACTAGCGGGGGCCCAAGAGACCCAGTACTTC. Translating gives CASSSGLAGAQETQYF. Filled out from reference TRBV5-5 and TRBJ2-5, the complete variable domain reads DAGVTQSPTHLIKTRGQQVTLRCSPISGHKSVSWYQQVLGQGPQFIFQYYEKEERGRGNFPDRFSARQFPNYSSELNVNALLLGDSALYLCASSSGLAGAQETQYFGPGTRLLVL.

This clonotype was recorded a few times. V usage is TRBV3-1 and J usage is TRBJ2-1, with 8 bases matching TRBD2. After removal of 0 bases from V and 7 bases from J, the junction contained 8 bases not matched to a gene. CDR1 LGHDT and CDR2 YNNKEL come from the germline V gene (reference sequence). This CDR3 is 16 amino acids long. The CDR3 DNA is TGTGCCAGCAGCCAAGATATTTCGGGGGGGGGTAATGAGCAGTTCTTC. Translated, it gives CASSQDISGGGNEQFF.

This clonotype was found a few times. One end of the junction does not line up with germline, which may come from a read error. The chain carries TRBV6-2 or TRBV6-3 and TRBJ1-5, with 11 bases matching TRBD1. The V gene's germline CDR1 is MNHEY and CDR2 SVGEGT. This CDR3 region has 12 residues. The CDR3 spells CASSYSGTGGSF. Here the CDR3 DNA reads TGTGCCAGCAGTTACTCCGGGACAGGGGGATCTTTT.

For this clonotype: This may be a read error, as it is one base from a much larger clone. The chain couples TRBV12-3 or TRBV12-4 to TRBJ2-1; no clear D gene. CDR3 size: 13 residues. Trimming left V 2 bases short and J 10 bases short, with 12 bases between. CDR3 region: CASSLNQVPEQFF. CDR3 DNA sequence: TGTGCCAGCAGTTTAAATCAAGTGCCGGAGCAGTTCTTC.

Only a few counts were recorded for this clonotype. This chain connects TRBV2 to TRBJ2-5; 11 nucleotides line up with TRBD2. Germline V gene sequence: CDR1 SNHLY, CDR2 FYNNEI. Trimming took 3 bases from V and 6 from J; bases not matched to a gene: 6. The CDR3 sequence is 15 residues long. Here the CDR3 reads CASSEALAGVKTQYF. As DNA, the CDR3 is TGTGCCAGCAGTGAGGCACTAGCGGGGGTGAAGACCCAGTACTTC. The entire variable domain, with the rest obtained from reference TRBV2 and TRBJ2-5, is as follows: EPEVTQTPSHQVTQMGQEVILRCVPISNHLYFYWYRQILGQKVEFLVSFYNNEISEKSEIFDDQFSVERPDGSNFTLKIRSTKLEDSAMYFCASSEALAGVKTQYFGPGTRLLVL.

The V call is TRBV4-1, the J call TRBJ1-1; 7 bases are shared with TRBD1. Germline V gene lookup returns CDR1 MGHRA and CDR2 YSYEKL. The CDR3 consists of 15 residues. With 3 bases clipped from V and 1 base from J, the junction kept 5 bases outside the gene matches. CDR3 sequence reads: CASSHRTGENTEAFF. For the CDR3, the DNA is TGCGCCAGCAGCCACCGGACAGGAGAGAACACTGAAGCTTTCTTT.

This chain uses TRBV5-1 with TRBJ1-2, with 8 bases that match TRBD1. The trim removed 2 bases at V and 6 bases at J, leaving 6 bases unmatched. This CDR3 spans 14 amino acids. Germline V CDR1 and CDR2: SGHRS, YFSETQ. CDR3 DNA: TGCGCCAGCAGCTTACGAGGACAGGGACATGGCTACACCTTC. Amino acids: CASSLRGQGHGYTF.